This entry features one T cell receptor (beta chain) sequence. What it binds is not known. Trimming removed 8 bases from V and 8 bases from J, with 13 bases in between. This CDR3 region has 12 residues. Germline V CDR1 and CDR2: MDHEN, SYDVKM. The entry originates in a study of cytomegalovirus exposure and HLA in healthy donors. PCR used 60 Vbeta primers and 13 Jbeta primers. Generated by immunoSEQ multiplex PCR, the TCRdb table keeps only in-frame clones and is missing some. Of 120,000 to 150,000 clones in the sample, roughly three quarters were seen once. Overall study findings and caveats: A missense variant in DCLRE1C was later tied to TCR beta V- and J-gene trimming. What TCR beta sequences reportedly achieved was accurate prediction of HLA-A and HLA-B alleles in most subjects.

This TCR came from a young woman in good health and CMV-seronegative. Source material: PBMCs. This chain uses TRBV28 with TRBJ2-1; D is unresolved. The CDR3 is CASGQLSDEQFF. The CDR3 bases are TGTGCCAGCGGCCAGTTATCCGATGAGCAGTTCTTC.